Included here is one TCR beta chain sequence, with context. It was treatment-naive patients with stable or active relapsing-remitting disease who made up the multiple sclerosis controls. Random hexamers were used to reverse transcribe roughly 0.5 to 1 ug of RNA. Amplification of TCR beta CDR3 by immunoSEQ multiplex PCR spanned 54 Vbeta and 13 Jbeta. TCRdb called the immunoSEQ multiplex PCR reads again in MiXCR, with one record for every CDR3 protein. The sample consists of 200,000 or so distinct CDR3 sequences, more than 90% of them appearing once. These data originate in a study of CD8 T cells in Susac syndrome. The CDR3 length is 14 residues. The V gene's germline CDR1 is DFQATT and CDR2 SNEGSKA (reference sequence). Trimming left V 3 bases short and J 0 bases short, with 11 bases between.

The chain is built from TRBV20-1 and TRBJ1-1; D gene uncertain. The sequenced sample was CD4+ T cells from PBMCs. This clonotype originated in a human donor with multiple sclerosis. CDR3: CSASFEAVNTEAFF. In nucleotides, the CDR3 is TGCAGTGCTAGTTTCGAGGCGGTGAACACTGAAGCTTTCTTT.